Presented here are 32 T cell receptor beta chains from one specimen sequenced in a study of spatial heterogeneity in lung cancer. The time point: blood at routine non-recurrence follow-up after resection. Unsorted tumor, nontumor lung tissue or cryopreserved PBMC supplied the whole RNA. One entry per CDR3 protein results from TCRdb running MiXCR on the 5' RACE reads. This sample has about 120,000 distinct CDR3 sequences, with over 9% found just once. The source material was PBMCs, sampled at follow-up. The source of these receptors is a male donor with early-stage non-small cell lung cancer.

The chain couples TRBV30 to TRBJ1-2; TRBD1 is a possible D gene (5 bases). Germline CDR1 is GTSNPN and CDR2 is SVGIG (reference sequence). The CDR3 spans 13 residues. V shed 2 bases and J shed 4 bases, with 11 bases lying between them. The CDR3 here is CAWSPQAPYGYTF. CDR3 in DNA: TGTGCCTGGAGTCCACAGGCACCCTATGGCTACACCTTC. The variable domain in full, with the rest retrieved from reference TRBV30 and TRBJ1-2, is SQTIHQWPATLVQPVGSPLSLECTVEGTSNPNLYWYRQAAGRGLQLLFYSVGIGQISSEVPQNLSASRPQDRQFILSSKKLLLSDSGFYLCAWSPQAPYGYTFGSGTRLTVV.

This clonotype occurred many times. The chain combines TRBV15 with TRBJ1-6; weak D call: TRBD1 (6 bases). CDR1 and CDR2 (germline): LNHNV, YYDKDF (reference sequence). Trimming took 4 bases from V and 7 from J, leaving 8 bases between them. This CDR3 region has 13 residues. CDR3 loop: CATSNDRNSPLHF. In nucleotides, the CDR3 is TGTGCCACCAGCAACGACAGGAATTCACCCCTCCACTTT.

Many counts were recorded for this clonotype. The rearrangement uses TRBV7-9 and TRBJ2-7; possible D gene TRBD2, 6 bases. V was cut by 1 base and J by 1 base, with 11 bases left in between. The CDR3 length is 15 residues. Germline V gene data show CDR1 as SEHNR and CDR2 as FQNEAQ (reference sequence). The CDR3 coding sequence is TGTGCCAGCAGCTTAGGGGGACTTCGGTCCTACGAGCAGTACTTC. This encodes CASSLGGLRSYEQYF.

This clonotype was detected many times. The rearrangement links TRBV7-2 to TRBJ2-5, with 8 bases that match TRBD1. Trimming cost V 1 base and J 2 bases; bases outside gene matches: 3. Germline CDR1 and CDR2: SGHTA and FQGNSA. There are 15 residues in the CDR3. The CDR3 sequence: CASSLGRTGQETQYF. DNA of the CDR3: TGTGCCAGCAGCTTAGGCCGGACAGGGCAAGAGACCCAGTACTTC.

J is TRBJ2-3 and V is TRBV5-1; D is tentatively TRBD1 or TRBD2 (5 bases each). Germline assignment: CDR1 SGHRS and CDR2 YFSETQ. The V end lost 0 bases, the J end lost 6 bases, and 8 bases lay between the germline ends. This CDR3 region has 13 residues. Here the CDR3 DNA reads TGCGCCAGCAGCTTGGTGTGGGGGGATACGCAGTATTTT. Residues: CASSLVWGDTQYF.

CDR3 sequence (DNA): TGTGCCACCAGCAGTGGGACTAGCCCGAGCACAGATACGCAGTATTTT. It codes for CATSSGTSPSTDTQYF. This chain joins TRBV15 and TRBJ2-3, with 9 bases fitting TRBD2. This CDR3 has 16 residues. Unmatched junction bases numbered 4, after V lost 3 bases and J lost 0 bases. Germline V gives CDR1 LNHNV, CDR2 YYDKDF (reference sequence).

This clonotype was observed a few times. The CDR3 region has the DNA TGTGCCACCAGTAGGGGAAACACCGGGGAGCTGTTTTTT. It encodes CATSRGNTGELFF. The V gene is TRBV24-1, the J gene TRBJ2-2; D possibly corresponds to TRBD1 (5 bases). The CDR3 runs to 13 residues. With 6 bases removed from V and 2 bases from J, the gap between germline ends came to 6 bases. Germline CDR1 and CDR2: KGHDR and SFDVKD.

In its sample, this clonotype was seen a few times. V usage is TRBV7-9 and J usage is TRBJ1-2; no clear D. CDR1 SEHNR and CDR2 FQNEAQ come from the germline V gene (reference sequence). The CDR3 runs to 17 residues. Trimming took off 5 bases at V and 1 base at J, with 20 bases between the two ends. Here the CDR3 reads CASSPLVVKGDNYGYTF. The CDR3 nucleotides read TGTGCCAGCAGCCCACTAGTCGTAAAGGGTGATAACTATGGCTACACCTTC.

This clonotype was picked up many times. The chain has TRBV7-9 and TRBJ2-3; possible D gene TRBD2, 5 bases. The CDR3 consists of 14 residues. Trimming took 11 bases from V and 2 from J, leaving 17 bases between them. The germline V gene has CDR1 SEHNR and CDR2 FQNEAQ (reference sequence). CDR3 in DNA: TGTGCCGGGAGTAGGAACAGAGACACAGATACGCAGTATTTT. This codes for CAGSRNRDTDTQYF.

V gene TRBV5-1 combines with J gene TRBJ2-1; D gene ambiguous. Per the germline V gene, CDR1 is SGHRS and CDR2 is YFSETQ. The germline V and J ends were trimmed by 0 bases and 2 bases, with 6 bases remaining between them. CDR3 size: 14 residues. The CDR3 nucleotides read TGCGCCAGCAGCTTGGAAGGGCCCTACAATGAGCAGTTCTTC. Amino acid sequence: CASSLEGPYNEQFF.

The table lists this clonotype with many counts. The J gene is TRBJ2-5, the V gene TRBV11-2; no reliable D call. The germline V gene encodes CDR1 SGHAT and CDR2 FQNNGV. Trimming removed 5 bases from V and 4 bases from J, with 8 bases in between. The CDR3 is 12 residues long. CDR3 loop: CASSPSVETQYF. For the CDR3, the DNA is TGTGCCAGCAGCCCCAGCGTAGAGACCCAGTACTTC.

This clonotype was counted only a few times. This sequence joins TRBV27 and TRBJ1-1; 7 bases fit TRBD1. The V and J ends lost 3 bases and 5 bases, in that order; junction bases with no gene match: 3. Germline V lookup: CDR1 MNHEY, CDR2 SMNVEV (reference sequence). CDR3 size: 13 residues. CDR3 region: CASSLHRGTEAFF. CDR3 sequence (DNA): TGTGCCAGCAGTTTGCACAGGGGAACTGAAGCTTTCTTT.

V is TRBV4-1 and J is TRBJ1-2; D perhaps matches TRBD1 (5 bases). The V gene's germline CDR1 is MGHRA and CDR2 YSYEKL. Trimming pared 1 base from V and 3 bases from J, leaving 12 bases between. CDR3 length: 15 residues. The CDR3 DNA reads TGCGCCAGCAGCCAAGGGGGCAGGGACTACTATGGCTACACCTTC. This translates into CASSQGGRDYYGYTF.

This clonotype was detected only once. This chain joins TRBV11-3 and TRBJ2-5; D might be TRBD2 (5 bases). CDR1 SGHNT and CDR2 YENEEA come from the germline V gene. Trimming removed 5 bases at V and 7 bases at J, with 14 bases between. This CDR3 is 13 amino acids long. As DNA, the CDR3 is TGTGCCAGCAGCGGAGGAGGCGGGCGGACCCAGTACTTC. Protein sequence: CASSGGGGRTQYF.

Notes on this clonotype: This may arise from a read error, as a much more abundant clone is one base away. A read error is likely, as this CDR3 ends without the conserved phenylalanine or tryptophan. V usage is TRBV6-5 and J usage is TRBJ1-1, with unresolved D. Germline loops: CDR1 MNHEY, CDR2 SVGAGI. The ends were cut back, 5 bases at V and 4 bases at J, with 8 bases in the middle. CDR3 size: 12 residues. CDR3 in amino acids: CASSEVGTEAFS. The CDR3 DNA reads TGTGCCAGCAGTGAAGTAGGCACTGAAGCTTTCTCT.

V and J are TRBV6-6 and TRBJ2-7; a weak D match, TRBD1 (5 bases). Germline V gene lookup returns CDR1 MNHNY and CDR2 SVGAGI (reference sequence). The V end was cut by 4 bases, the J end by 2 bases, with 12 bases between. The CDR3 is 14 residues long. CDR3 in DNA: TGTGCCAGCAGTTCAGGCAGGGCGACCTACGAGCAGTACTTC. Its protein product is CASSSGRATYEQYF.

The V call is TRBV7-9, the J call TRBJ1-1; weak D call: TRBD1 (5 bases). Trimming pared 5 bases from V and 0 bases from J, leaving 13 bases between. CDR3 length: 15 amino acids. Per germline, CDR1 SEHNR and CDR2 FQNEAQ (reference sequence). CDR3 sequence reads: CASSPAQDLNTEAFF. The DNA for the CDR3 is TGTGCCAGCAGCCCGGCACAGGACCTGAACACTGAAGCTTTCTTT.

The J gene is TRBJ2-6, the V gene TRBV4-3; D is possibly TRBD2 (5 bases). The CDR3 runs 17 residues. Germline assignment: CDR1 LGHNA and CDR2 YSLEER. V lost 5 bases, J lost 2 bases, and 16 bases lay in between. DNA for the CDR3: TGCGCCAGCAGCGACCCGCCGGCCGGGGCTGGGGCCAACGTCCTGACTTTC. Translated: CASSDPPAGAGANVLTF.

The chain is built from TRBV6-1 and TRBJ2-2; 11 bases are shared with TRBD1. The CDR3 is 15 residues long. V lost 8 bases to trimming and J lost 5 bases; unmatched junction nucleotides: 7. From germline, CDR1 is MNHNS and CDR2 SASEGT. The CDR3 protein is CASPRDRGKTGELFF. The CDR3 DNA sequence: TGTGCCAGCCCTAGGGACAGGGGGAAAACCGGGGAGCTGTTTTTT.

This clonotype was seen a handful of times. The chain is built from TRBV24-1 and TRBJ2-3; D ambiguous. CDR3 length: 12 residues. Germline values: CDR1 KGHDR, CDR2 SFDVKD. Deletions cut 3 bases from V and 9 bases from J, with 9 bases between. Here the CDR3 reads CATSDPTLTQYF. The CDR3 region has the DNA TGTGCCACCAGTGATCCCACCTTAACGCAGTATTTT.

The V and J genes are TRBV28 and TRBJ2-2; the D is unclear. V lost 3 bases, J lost 8 bases, and 22 bases lay in between. The CDR3 is made up of 17 amino acids. Germline lookup yields CDR1 MDHEN and CDR2 SYDVKM. The CDR3 sequence is CASSFWGFGRFKGELFF. The CDR3 DNA is TGTGCCAGCAGTTTTTGGGGTTTTGGCAGGTTTAAAGGGGAGCTGTTTTTT.

V gene TRBV5-6 combines with J gene TRBJ1-6; 7 positions match TRBD1. In germline, CDR1 is SGHDT, CDR2 YYEEEE. The CDR3 runs 17 residues. Trimming took 4 bases from V and 0 from J; bases not matched to a gene: 7. The CDR3 sequence: CASSDRAKSSYNSPLHF. CDR3 in DNA: TGTGCCAGCAGCGACAGGGCCAAGAGCTCCTATAATTCACCCCTCCACTTT.

Ten or more counts support this clonotype. This chain joins TRBV27 and TRBJ1-5; D call uncertain. Trimming took 2 bases from V and 4 from J, leaving 6 bases between them. The germline CDR1 and CDR2 sequences are MNHEY and SMNVEV (reference sequence). This CDR3 is 13 amino acids long. The chain's CDR3 is CASSLGENQPQHF. Written as DNA, the CDR3 is TGTGCCAGCAGTTTAGGCGAGAATCAGCCCCAGCATTTT.

The rearrangement joins TRBV5-1 to TRBJ1-1; D call uncertain. CDR1 and CDR2 (germline): SGHRS, YFSETQ. This CDR3 spans 15 amino acids. V lost 0 bases and J 4 bases, leaving 13 bases between the germline ends. For the CDR3, the DNA is TGCGCCAGCAGCTTGGCGGCGGGGATGGGCACTGAAGCTTTCTTT. This codes for CASSLAAGMGTEAFF.

In its sample, this clonotype was seen many times. This sequence joins TRBV7-9 and TRBJ2-5; a weak D match, TRBD2 (6 bases). Trimming stripped 2 bases from V and 5 bases from J, with 9 bases between. The CDR3 runs 13 residues. Germline V gene lookup returns CDR1 SEHNR and CDR2 FQNEAQ (reference sequence). The DNA of the CDR3 is TGTGCCAGCAGCTTAAACGGGGGTGAGACCCAGTACTTC. Protein product: CASSLNGGETQYF.

This clonotype was detected ten times or more. The rearrangement links TRBV12-3 or TRBV12-4 to TRBJ1-5; D not certain. The V gene lost 2 bases and the J gene lost 2 bases, with 7 bases spanning the gap. The CDR3 is made up of 14 amino acids. In DNA, the CDR3 is TGTGCCAGCAGTTTACGGGCAGGCAATCAGCCCCAGCATTTT. Encoded protein: CASSLRAGNQPQHF.

A few counts support this clonotype. V usage is TRBV28 and J usage is TRBJ1-6, with 12 positions matching TRBD1. Trimming removed 6 bases from V and 0 bases from J; junction bases left unmatched: 15. Looked up from germline, CDR1 is MDHEN and CDR2 is SYDVKM. The CDR3 spans 21 residues. CDR3 amino acids: CASRSGQGAPGFSSYNSPLHF. The DNA for the CDR3 is TGTGCCAGCAGGTCGGGACAGGGGGCGCCTGGATTCAGCTCCTATAATTCACCCCTCCACTTT. The variable domain in full, completed from reference TRBV28 and TRBJ1-6, reads DVKVTQSSRYLVKRTGEKVFLECVQDMDHENMFWYRQDPGLGLRLIYFSYDVKMKEKGDIPEGYSVSREKKERFSLILESASTNQTSMYLCASRSGQGAPGFSSYNSPLHFGNGTRLTVT.

This clonotype was detected many times. The chain recombines TRBV20-1 with TRBJ1-6; 8 bases line up with TRBD1. Germline CDR1 is DFQATT and CDR2 is SNEGSKA (reference sequence). V lost 4 bases, J lost 9 bases, and 8 bases stayed unmatched. The CDR3 has 14 amino acids. The DNA for the CDR3 is TGCAGTGCTATTCCAGGGGGCAAACGTTCACCCCTCCACTTT. This codes for CSAIPGGKRSPLHF.

The chain joins TRBV20-1 to TRBJ1-1; D is uncertain. V lost 2 bases and J 5 bases, leaving 6 bases between the germline ends. The CDR3 length is 11 residues. The germline V gene has CDR1 DFQATT and CDR2 SNEGSKA (reference sequence). The CDR3 reads CSARSVTEAFF. CDR3 nucleotide sequence: TGCAGTGCTAGATCTGTTACTGAAGCTTTCTTT.

This clonotype was picked up many times. The gene calls are TRBV4-3 and TRBJ2-3; D may be TRBD1 or TRBD2 (5 bases each). V was cut by 0 bases and J by 5 bases, with 12 bases left in between. Germline V gene lookup returns CDR1 LGHNA and CDR2 YSLEER. The CDR3 has 15 amino acids. CDR3 in amino acids: CASSQDRDPLDTQYF. The CDR3 DNA reads TGCGCCAGCAGCCAAGATCGGGACCCGTTAGATACGCAGTATTTT.

The rearrangement links TRBV25-1 to TRBJ2-1; D call uncertain. Germline assignment: CDR1 MGHDK and CDR2 SYGVNS. Trimming took off 3 bases at V and 8 bases at J, with 14 bases between the two ends. The CDR3 has 14 residues. CDR3 nucleotides: TGTGCCAGCAGTGATAATCTAATCGGACATGAGCAGTTCTTC. This encodes CASSDNLIGHEQFF.

This chain links TRBV9 with TRBJ2-3; 7 nucleotides agree with TRBD2. Germline V lookup: CDR1 SGDLS, CDR2 YYNGEE. This CDR3 contains 16 residues. With 4 bases clipped from V and 2 bases from J, the junction kept 10 bases outside the gene matches. CDR3 sequence: CASSSRAGTVTDTQYF. DNA for the CDR3: TGTGCCAGCAGCAGCCGAGCGGGGACGGTCACAGATACGCAGTATTTT.